What follows describes a single TCR beta chain. Germline V CDR1 and CDR2: SGDLS, YYNGEE. The V and J ends lost 3 bases and 4 bases respectively, with 14 bases between them. This CDR3 region has 15 residues. This sample was taken from a study of shared clonotypes between healthy human individuals. Overall study: Researchers drew samples from two women and a few men aged 18 to 49.

Clones were read by immunoSEQ multiplex PCR, and TCRdb kept only the in-frame ones, dropping some. There are about 2.4 million clones in the sample; approximately 92% occur only once, and more than 0.12% lies in the top ten. The sequencing sample was made of naive CD4+ T cells sorted from blood. The sample's subset: CD45RA+ positively selected. This chain uses TRBV9 with TRBJ2-1; D ambiguous. The TCR originated in a young man in good health. CDR3 coding DNA: TGTGCCAGCAGCGCGCAATTAGCCGGATACAATGAGCAGTTCTTC. Amino acids: CASSAQLAGYNEQFF. Looking up the rest from reference TRBV9 and TRBJ2-1 gives the full variable domain: DSGVTQTPKHLITATGQRVTLRCSPRSGDLSVYWYQQSLDQGLQFLIQYYNGEERAKGNILERFSAQQFPDLHSELNLSSLELGDSALYFCASSAQLAGYNEQFFGPGTRLTVL.